These 3 T cell receptor beta chains were all obtained from the same sample, sequenced in a study of CD8+CD57+ T cells in acquired aplastic anemia. Genomic DNA acted as the template from which TCR beta VDJ combination and CDR3 sequence profiling were carried out. Via MiXCR, TCRdb re-called the reads, giving one row per CDR3 protein. Among about 290,000 distinct CDR3 sequences listed, approximately 60% were seen once. Selection for sequencing was limited to patients who had shown CD8+CD57+ cell expansion by flow cytometry. The sequenced sample was sorted CD4+, CD8+, or CD8+CD57+ T cells (not recorded which) from PBMCs. These receptors were obtained from a human donor with aplastic anemia.

This rearrangement joins TRBV20-1 to TRBJ2-4; TRBD2 aligns across 8 bases. The V and J ends lost 6 bases and 4 bases, in that order; junction bases with no gene match: 8. Germline assignment: CDR1 DFQATT and CDR2 SNEGSKA (reference sequence). CDR3 length: 14 residues. CDR3 region: CSAEPTSVKNIQYF. Written as DNA, the CDR3 is TGCAGTGCAGAGCCGACTAGCGTTAAAAACATTCAGTACTTC.

Ten or more counts support this clonotype. This chain links TRBV9 with TRBJ2-2; D unclear. CDR3 length equals 13 residues. CDR1 is SGDLS and CDR2 is YYNGEE in the germline V gene. Between the trimmed V and J ends, which lost 4 bases and 4 bases, there was a span of 8 bases. CDR3 nucleotides: TGTGCCAGCAGCCCTCGTGGCACCGGGGAGCTGTTTTTT. Residues: CASSPRGTGELFF.

There are many counts of this clonotype. The chain is built from TRBV3-1 and TRBJ2-2; D is unresolved. V was clipped by 3 bases and J by 6 bases, with 14 bases between them. Germline CDR1 reads LGHDT; CDR2 reads YNNKEL (reference sequence). The CDR3 extends over 15 amino acids. CDR3 protein: CASSQSRVRAGELFF. For the CDR3, the DNA is TGTGCCAGCAGCCAGTCCCGCGTTAGGGCCGGGGAGCTGTTTTTT.